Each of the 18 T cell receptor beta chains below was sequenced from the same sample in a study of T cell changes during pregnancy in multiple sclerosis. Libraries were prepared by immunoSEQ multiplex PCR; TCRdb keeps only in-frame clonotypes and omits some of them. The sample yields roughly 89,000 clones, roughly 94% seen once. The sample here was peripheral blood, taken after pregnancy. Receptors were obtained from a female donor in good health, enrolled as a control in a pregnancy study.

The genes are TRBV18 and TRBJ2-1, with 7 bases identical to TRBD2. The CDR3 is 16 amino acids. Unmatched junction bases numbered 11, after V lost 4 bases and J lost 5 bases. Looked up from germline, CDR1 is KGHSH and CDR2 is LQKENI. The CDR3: CASSLTGTTWDNEQFF. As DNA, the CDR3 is TGTGCCAGCTCACTGACCGGGACTACCTGGGACAATGAGCAGTTCTTC. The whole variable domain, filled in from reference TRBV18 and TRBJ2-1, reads NAGVMQNPRHLVRRRGQEARLRCSPMKGHSHVYWYRQLPEEGLKFMVYLQKENIIDESGMPKERFSAEFPKEGPSILRIQQVVRGDSAAYFCASSLTGTTWDNEQFFGPGTRLTVL.

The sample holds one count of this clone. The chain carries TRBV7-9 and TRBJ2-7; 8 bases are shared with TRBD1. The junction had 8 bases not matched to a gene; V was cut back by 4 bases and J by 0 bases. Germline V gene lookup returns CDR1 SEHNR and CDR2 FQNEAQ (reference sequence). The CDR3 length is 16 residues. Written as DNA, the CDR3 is TGTGCCAGCAGCTCGACGGACAGGGAACCCTCCTACGAGCAGTACTTC. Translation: CASSSTDREPSYEQYF.

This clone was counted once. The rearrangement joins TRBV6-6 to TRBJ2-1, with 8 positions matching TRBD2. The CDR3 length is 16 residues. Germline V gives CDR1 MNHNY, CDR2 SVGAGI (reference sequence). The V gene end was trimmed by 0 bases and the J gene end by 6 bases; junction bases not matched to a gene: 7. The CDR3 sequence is CASSYSSAGVVNEQFF. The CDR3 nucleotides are TGTGCCAGCAGTTACTCGTCAGCGGGAGTCGTCAATGAGCAGTTCTTC.

The CDR3 here is CASSPLSEGTEAFF. The CDR3 nucleotides read TGTGCCAGCTCACCACTGAGCGAGGGCACTGAAGCTTTCTTT. V and J are TRBV18 and TRBJ1-1, with D unresolved. Trimming left V 1 base short and J 4 bases short, with 10 bases between. Germline CDR1 is KGHSH and CDR2 is LQKENI. The CDR3 spans 14 residues.

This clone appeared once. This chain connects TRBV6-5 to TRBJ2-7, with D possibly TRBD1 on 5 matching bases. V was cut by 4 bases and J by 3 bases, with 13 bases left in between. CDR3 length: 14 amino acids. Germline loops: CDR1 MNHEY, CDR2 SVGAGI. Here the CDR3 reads CASSSPLRGYEQYF. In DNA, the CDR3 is TGTGCCAGCAGTTCCCCCTTAAGGGGCTACGAGCAGTACTTC.

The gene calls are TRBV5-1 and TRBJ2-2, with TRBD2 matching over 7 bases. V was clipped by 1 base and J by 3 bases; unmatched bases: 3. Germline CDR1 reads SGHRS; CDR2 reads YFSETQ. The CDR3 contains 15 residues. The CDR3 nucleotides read TGCGCCAGCAGCTTGTCGGGGGGTGACACCGGGGAGCTGTTTTTT. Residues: CASSLSGGDTGELFF. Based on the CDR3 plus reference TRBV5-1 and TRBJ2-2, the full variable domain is KAGVTQTPRYLIKTRGQQVTLSCSPISGHRSVSWYQQTPGQGLQFLFEYFSETQRNKGNFPGRFSGRQFSNSRSEMNVSTLELGDSALYLCASSLSGGDTGELFFGEGSRLTVL.

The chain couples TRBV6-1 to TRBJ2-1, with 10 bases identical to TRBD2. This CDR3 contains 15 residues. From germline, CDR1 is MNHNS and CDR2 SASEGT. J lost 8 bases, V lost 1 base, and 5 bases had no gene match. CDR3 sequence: CASSEEAGGPDEQFF. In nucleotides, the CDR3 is TGTGCCAGCAGTGAAGAAGCGGGAGGGCCGGATGAGCAGTTCTTC.

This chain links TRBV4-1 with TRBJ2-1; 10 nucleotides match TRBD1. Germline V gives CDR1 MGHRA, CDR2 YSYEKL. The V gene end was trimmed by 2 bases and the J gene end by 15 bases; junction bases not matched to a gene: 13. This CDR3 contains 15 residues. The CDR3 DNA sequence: TGCGCCAGCAGCCAAAATACCCTATCCGGACAGGGGGGGTTCTTC. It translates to CASSQNTLSGQGGFF.

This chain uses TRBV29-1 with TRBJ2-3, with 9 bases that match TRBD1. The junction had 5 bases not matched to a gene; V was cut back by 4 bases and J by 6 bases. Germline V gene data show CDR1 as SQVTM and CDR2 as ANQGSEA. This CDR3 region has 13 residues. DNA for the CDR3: TGCAGCGTTGCGGACAGGGGCGGGGATACGCAGTATTTT. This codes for CSVADRGGDTQYF.

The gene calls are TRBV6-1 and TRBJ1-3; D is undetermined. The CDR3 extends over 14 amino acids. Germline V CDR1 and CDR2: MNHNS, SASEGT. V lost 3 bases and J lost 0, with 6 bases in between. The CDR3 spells CASSDFLSGNTIYF. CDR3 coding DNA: TGTGCCAGCAGTGATTTCCTCTCTGGAAACACCATATATTTT.

The CDR3 coding sequence is TGTGCCAGCAGTTCCACAGGGGGTTTCCATGGCTACACCTTC. Residues: CASSSTGGFHGYTF. V gene TRBV27 combines with J gene TRBJ1-2; 8 positions match TRBD1. Germline CDR1 is MNHEY and CDR2 is SMNVEV (reference sequence). The V gene end was trimmed by 4 bases and the J gene end by 6 bases; junction bases not matched to a gene: 7. CDR3 size: 14 residues.

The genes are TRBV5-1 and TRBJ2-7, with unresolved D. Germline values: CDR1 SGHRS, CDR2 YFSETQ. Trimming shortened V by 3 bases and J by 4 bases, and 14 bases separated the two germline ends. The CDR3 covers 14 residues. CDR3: CASSSGGVRYEQYF. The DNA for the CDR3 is TGCGCCAGCAGCTCCGGCGGTGTAAGATACGAGCAGTACTTC.

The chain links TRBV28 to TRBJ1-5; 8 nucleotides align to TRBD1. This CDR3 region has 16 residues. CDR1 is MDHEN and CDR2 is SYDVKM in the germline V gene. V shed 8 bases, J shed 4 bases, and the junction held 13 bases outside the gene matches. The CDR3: CASDKPTGAFNQPQHF. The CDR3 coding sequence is TGTGCCAGCGACAAGCCGACAGGGGCCTTTAATCAGCCCCAGCATTTT.

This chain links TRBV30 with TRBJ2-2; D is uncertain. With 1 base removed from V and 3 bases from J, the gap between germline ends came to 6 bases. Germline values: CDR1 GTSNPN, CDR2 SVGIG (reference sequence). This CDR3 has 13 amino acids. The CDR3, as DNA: TGTGCCTGGAGTGGGCCTTACACCGGGGAGCTGTTTTTT. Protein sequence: CAWSGPYTGELFF.

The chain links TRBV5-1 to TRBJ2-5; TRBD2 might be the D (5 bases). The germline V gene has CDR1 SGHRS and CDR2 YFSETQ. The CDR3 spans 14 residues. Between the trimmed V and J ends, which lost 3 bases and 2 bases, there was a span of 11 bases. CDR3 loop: CASSSRPGQETQYF. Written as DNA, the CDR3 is TGCGCCAGCAGCTCCCGGCCGGGGCAAGAGACCCAGTACTTC.

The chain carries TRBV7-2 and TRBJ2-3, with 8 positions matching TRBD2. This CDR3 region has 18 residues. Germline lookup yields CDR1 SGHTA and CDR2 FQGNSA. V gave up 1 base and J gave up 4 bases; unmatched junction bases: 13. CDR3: CASSLVIRGGRWADTQYF. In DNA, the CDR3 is TGTGCCAGCAGCTTAGTGATTAGGGGCGGGAGGTGGGCAGATACGCAGTATTTT. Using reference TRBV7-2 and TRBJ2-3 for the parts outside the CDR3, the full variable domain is GAGVSQSPSNKVTEKGKDVELRCDPISGHTALYWYRQSLGQGLEFLIYFQGNSAPDKSGLPSDRFSAERTGGSVSTLTIQRTQQEDSAVYLCASSLVIRGGRWADTQYFGPGTRLTVL.

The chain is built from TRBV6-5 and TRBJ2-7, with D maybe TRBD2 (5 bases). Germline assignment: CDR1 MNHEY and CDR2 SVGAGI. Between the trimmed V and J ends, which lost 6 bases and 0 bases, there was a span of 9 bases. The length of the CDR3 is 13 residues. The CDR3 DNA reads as TGTGCCAGCAGCCCCGGGATCTCCTACGAGCAGTACTTC. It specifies CASSPGISYEQYF.

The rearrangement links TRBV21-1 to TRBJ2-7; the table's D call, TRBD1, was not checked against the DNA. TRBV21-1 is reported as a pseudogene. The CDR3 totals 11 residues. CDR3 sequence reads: CASPGTGEQYF. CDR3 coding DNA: TGTGCCAGTCCCGGGACAGGCGAGCAGTACTTC.